This TCR beta chain was observed in a study of cytomegalovirus exposure and HLA in healthy donors (TCRdb year 2017). Looking at the study overall: According to an earlier analysis of 587 of the donors, about 179 million T cells yielded approximately 120 million unique TCR beta sequences and about 300 Gb of sequence data. The study profiled the T cell repertoires of about 640 subjects by immunosequencing and related them to cytomegalovirus serostatus. Across about 370 genotyped donors of the cohort, an average of about 240,000 unique TCR beta nucleotide sequences per donor were sequenced, and 15% to 20% of those sequences were non-productive. The study was designed to test whether signatures of past pathogen exposure could be identified by cataloging public T cell receptors. The genetic ancestry cluster associated with self-reported Caucasian donors included 81% of the roughly 400 genotyped donors. To predict cytomegalovirus infection status, the study brought together high-throughput TCR immunosequencing, statistical association of individual TCRs with disease status, and machine learning. HLA typing included class I and class II loci at four-digit resolution. Every repertoire in the discovery cohort had been generated on one and the same sequencing platform. The number of typed donors differed by locus: roughly 620-640 for A, B, C, DRB1 and DQB1; 522 for DQA1; 606 for DPA1; and some 430 for DPB1. A later genetic analysis used genome-wide SNP genotypes for about 65% of the roughly 670 donors, treating that subset as a discovery cohort. An earlier analysis of approximately 580 of the donors used high-throughput TCR beta sequencing to judge whether each TCR beta V gene segment behaved as functional or pseudogenic. In addition to the first cohort of 666 subjects, a separate validation cohort of 120 different subjects was used. To study patterns of TCR occurrence, a later analysis re-analyzed previously published TCR beta repertoires from several hundred donors and added high-resolution HLA genotyping. Donor age, sex, ethnicity and CMV serostatus were compiled alongside the repertoire data. Four or five DR-DQ haplotypes were treated as single units for association and clustering because of strong linkage in the cohort. Roughly 300 gigabases of sequencing data and approximately 93 million unique TCR sequences were included in an early release covering several hundred HLA-typed donors. Rather than using new phenotypic data, the later analysis identified candidate immune exposures from TCR beta sequences and from how often those sequences occurred across donors.

In total, approximately 690 healthy bone marrow donors made up the cohort. Cohort members were all nominally healthy when sampled, although unrecorded immune exposures were likely present. The donor was CMV seronegative and belonged to the group of roughly 330 seronegative cohort members. Every donor gave a peripheral blood sample, and the peripheral blood mononuclear cells from that sample were used for TCR beta sequencing. The Qiagen DNeasy Blood Extraction Kit was used to extract genomic DNA from the blood cell samples. Note on this clone: The specificity of this receptor is unknown. Base qualities are missing; no much larger clone stands one base away.

What the study reported, not specific to this receptor: A further reported finding was that TCR beta sequences accurately predicted the HLA-A and HLA-B alleles for most subjects in the first cohort. Correlated functional status among segregating V segments might be attributable to linkage disequilibrium, but an unknown experimental factor could not be ruled out. A cluster of highly shared sequence variants was judged likely to represent a technical artifact of the sequencing pipeline. According to a later analysis, most CMV-associated TCR beta chains appeared to be HLA-restricted, and the HLA associations seemed to be driven largely by CMV exposure. According to a later analysis, parvovirus B19, influenza, CMV and Epstein-Barr virus appeared linked to several top co-occurrence clusters. For the cohort, immune exposure information was limited to CMV serostatus. Cytomegalovirus status was reported to be diagnosed by the classifier with high specificity and sensitivity in both the original and validation cohorts. HLA typing was unavailable for some donors at each locus, so association tests used only the typed subset. The authors suggested that the approach could potentially be extended to other disease states and immunological phenotypes. Because counts were too low, seventeen rarely observed V segments, including chromosome 9 orphons, were excluded from the earlier analysis of 500 to 700 of the donors. In a later analysis, HLA-associated TCR beta chains were found to be more clonally expanded and to have lower generation probabilities than equally common non-associated chains. Sequencing depth was assumed to be roughly uniform across donors in the presence/absence analyses, though that assumption may not hold. In an earlier analysis of 587 of the donors, most TCR beta V segments were observed in productive rearrangements about 87% or about 30% of the time, broadly matching IMGT annotations. A later analysis found that TCR association rates varied across HLA loci, with DRB1 alleles showing the most associated TCRs and HLA-C alleles the fewest. Compared with the roughly 700-donor mean, donors in an Asian-associated ancestry cluster had fewer N-insertions in productive TCRs, according to a later genetic analysis. The study listed approximately 150 TCR beta chains as associated with cytomegalovirus. An association between a missense DCLRE1C variant and V-gene and J-gene trimming of TCR beta chains was found in a later genetic analysis and replicated in an independent cohort. Only TCR beta chains were sequenced in this cohort, and the absence of alpha or paired-chain data limited detectable features. Three of the identified cytomegalovirus-associated TCR beta chains were confirmed in vitro to be specific for cytomegalovirus antigens. While some public TCRs were present in many individuals, most TCR sequences turned up only very rarely across donors. Because the 87-base-pair reads could not distinguish some IMGT-functional V segments, including TRBV6-2 and TRBV6-3, those segments were excluded. When HLA alleles, especially DR and DQ, strongly co-occurred, TCR associations were difficult to assign to individual alleles. At a false discovery rate of 0.05, a later analysis linked some 17,000 TCR beta sequences to specific HLA alleles.

The library was built by means of the immunoSEQ multiplex PCR assay. The multiplex PCR relied on a mix of 60 forward primers for TCR Vbeta segments and 13 reverse primers for TCR Jbeta segments. The CDR3 region of rearranged TCR beta genes was amplified from genomic DNA by a multiplex PCR assay. The amplified TCR beta libraries were sequenced on the Illumina HiSeq System as 87-base-pair reads. As for the original processing: A later analysis counted about 82 million unique TCR beta chains across the 700 or so repertoires, and 10 million to 12 million of these chains were shared by at least two donors. To remove PCR and sequencing errors, raw reads were error-corrected and collapsed into unique sequences using a nearest-neighbor algorithm that merged closely related sequences. To assign V, D and J gene segments, CDR3 sequences were aligned to IMGT reference sequences. Each retained sequence needed at least a six-nucleotide match to both a V gene segment and a J gene segment. A rearrangement counted as productive if the CDR3 had no stop codons and remained in frame with V and J, and every other rearrangement counted as non-productive. CDR3 was defined by IMGT convention, running from the second conserved V-encoded cysteine to the conserved J-encoded phenylalanine. The earlier analysis of 587 of the donors excluded sequences that lacked an unambiguous match to a single V gene segment. An earlier analysis of 587 of the donors called V segments functional above 56.7% productive rearrangements and segregating when the between-donor standard deviation exceeded 5%. To diagnose cytomegalovirus status from the catalog of TCR beta chain sequences, a statistical classification framework was built. V and J gene assignment, in a later analysis, came from comparing TCR nucleotide sequences with IMGT/GENE-DB human TR gene sequences. The TCRdist pipeline was used in a later analysis to assign CDR3 sequences and most-parsimonious VDJ recombination scenarios. A later analysis defined each TCR beta chain by its CDR3 amino acid sequence plus V-gene family, and excluded reads lacking a unique V-gene family. As a way to deal with suspected cross-contamination and a sequencing artifact, a later analysis dropped nearly 600 nucleotide sequences that were highly shared and had low generation probability. In a later analysis, a clonal expansion index for each public chain was calculated from normalized within-repertoire ranks of inferred template counts. A later analysis computed generation probabilities with a VDJ recombination model fitted to out-of-frame rearrangements, and checked the results against IGoR. Hypergeometric tests were used in a later analysis to score TCR-TCR, TCR-HLA and TCR-CMV co-occurrence, with a repertoire-size bias correction applied to the TCR pairs. A later analysis estimated false discovery rates by permuting HLA or CMV assignments 20 times. A later analysis grouped co-occurring TCRs with DBSCAN, adding TCRdist sequence similarity when clustering within HLA-allele-positive subsets. For co-occurrence clustering, repertoires with fewer than 30,000 or more than 120,000 public chains were excluded, along with a handful of repertoires with anomalous nucleotide sharing. In TCRdb, the immuneACCESS table is reduced to in-frame sequences with V and J assigned. These tables do not hold every clone; where another copy was compared, an unresolved V gene accounts for under half, and the others remain unexplained. Clonal size and the V and J genes are those of that table, whereas D and trimming came from the DNA. Counted in this sample were 150,000 to 200,000 clones; around 83% of them appeared once. About 1% of the sample belongs to the ten largest clones.

V lost 4 bases and J lost 4 bases; the stretch between them is 18 bases long. The cysteine opens and the phenylalanine closes a CDR3 of 16 amino acids. Only the CDR3 region is kept as DNA, spanning 48 bases read in frame from base 1. The germline V gene specifies LGHNA as CDR1 and YSLEER as CDR2. This receptor was identified in a middle-aged woman in good health and CMV-seronegative. The chain uses TRBV4-3 and TRBJ2-3; possibly the D gene is TRBD2, per 7 matching bases. Sequencing was done on a sample of PBMCs. The DNA reads TGCGCCAGCAGCCCCCGGGGGGCGGGCGCCCCAGATACGCAGTATTTT. Its product reads: CASSPRGAGAPDTQYF.